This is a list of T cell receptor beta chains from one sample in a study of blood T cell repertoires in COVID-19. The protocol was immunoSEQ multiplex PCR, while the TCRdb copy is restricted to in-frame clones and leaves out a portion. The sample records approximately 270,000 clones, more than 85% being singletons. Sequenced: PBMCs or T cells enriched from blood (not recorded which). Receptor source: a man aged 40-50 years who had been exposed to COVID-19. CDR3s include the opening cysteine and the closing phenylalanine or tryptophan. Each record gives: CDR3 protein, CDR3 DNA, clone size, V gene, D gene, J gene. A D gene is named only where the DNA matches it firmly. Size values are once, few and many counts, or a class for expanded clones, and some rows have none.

CDR3 protein: CASSLVGRGDYEQYF; CDR3 DNA: TGTGCCAGCAGCTTAGTTGGCAGGGGGGATTACGAGCAGTACTTC; clone size: NA; V gene: TRBV7-2; D gene: NA; J gene: TRBJ2-7
CDR3 protein: CASSSRNLAGGQMTYEQYF; CDR3 DNA: TGTGCCAGCAGCTCCAGAAACTTAGCGGGAGGACAAATGACGTACGAGCAGTACTTC; clone size: NA; V gene: TRBV9; D gene: TRBD2; J gene: TRBJ2-7
CDR3 protein: CASSLYLAASYNEQFF; CDR3 DNA: TGTGCCAGCAGCTTATATCTAGCGGCCTCCTACAATGAGCAGTTCTTC; clone size: once; V gene: TRBV11-3; D gene: TRBD2; J gene: TRBJ2-1
CDR3 protein: CASSTGGLNTEAFF; CDR3 DNA: TGTGCCAGCAGTACAGGGGGTTTGAACACTGAAGCTTTCTTT; clone size: NA; V gene: TRBV28; D gene: TRBD1; J gene: TRBJ1-1
CDR3 protein: CSVEERGQLNEKLFF; CDR3 DNA: TGCAGCGTTGAAGAAAGAGGGCAGCTTAATGAAAAACTGTTTTTT; clone size: NA; V gene: TRBV29-1; D gene: NA; J gene: TRBJ1-4
CDR3 protein: CSVDSAGGSTGELFF; CDR3 DNA: TGCAGCGTTGATTCAGCGGGTGGATCGACCGGGGAGCTGTTTTTT; clone size: few; V gene: TRBV29-1; D gene: NA; J gene: TRBJ2-2
CDR3 protein: CASSLIGGRESYEQYF; CDR3 DNA: TGTGCCAGCAGCTTAATCGGCGGGAGGGAAAGCTACGAGCAGTACTTC; clone size: NA; V gene: TRBV7-3; D gene: TRBD2; J gene: TRBJ2-7
CDR3 protein: CASSGAEKLFF; CDR3 DNA: TGTGCCAGCAGTGGGGCAGAAAAACTGTTTTTT; clone size: NA; V gene: TRBV6-1; D gene: NA; J gene: TRBJ1-4
CDR3 protein: CATHPPGTEAFF; CDR3 DNA: TGTGCCACCCACCCACCGGGCACTGAAGCTTTCTTT; clone size: NA; V gene: TRBV28; D gene: NA; J gene: TRBJ1-1
CDR3 protein: CASSLGTGGSEQYF; CDR3 DNA: TGTGCCAGCAGCTTAGGGACAGGGGGGAGCGAGCAGTACTTC; clone size: NA; V gene: TRBV11-3; D gene: TRBD1; J gene: TRBJ2-7
CDR3 protein: CASNVGDTEAFF; CDR3 DNA: TGTGCCAGTAACGTCGGGGACACTGAAGCTTTCTTT; clone size: NA; V gene: TRBV19; D gene: NA; J gene: TRBJ1-1
CDR3 protein: CASGRPEAFF; CDR3 DNA: TGTGCCAGCGGGAGACCTGAAGCTTTCTTT; clone size: NA; V gene: TRBV3-1/TRBV3-2; D gene: NA; J gene: TRBJ1-1